This T cell receptor beta chain originates from a study of patients and donors after allogeneic stem cell transplantation. TCRdb ran MiXCR on the RT-PCR reads and lists one entry per CDR3 protein. This sample has 50,000 to 60,000 distinct CDR3 sequences, with 10% to 15% found just once. The V and J ends lost 4 bases and 2 bases, in that order; junction bases with no gene match: 9. Germline CDR1 and CDR2: MNHEY and SMNVEV (reference sequence). The CDR3 contains 17 residues. This clonotype was seen a handful of times. Sequenced material: blood, either unsorted or a sorted T cell fraction (not recorded which). The chain couples TRBV27 to TRBJ1-5; 9 bases fit TRBD1. The TCR was taken from a human donor who was either an allogeneic HSCT recipient or a stem cell or donor lymphocyte infusion donor (not recorded which). It is not recorded whose cells these are; they may come from a transplant donor. The CDR3 coding sequence is TGTGCCAGCAGTTCCGGGACAGGGAGAAGGGGCAATCAGCCCCAGCATTTT. Encoded protein: CASSSGTGRRGNQPQHF.